This entry lists 26 T cell receptor beta chains sequenced from one sample in a study of response to subunit inactivated influenza vaccine (dated by TCRdb to 2016 to 2018). Library creation used RT-PCR. Data came from an Illumina HiSeq 2500. TCRdb redid the processing of the public reads, applying fastp at Q25 and MiXCR, and retained in-frame beta chains. Rows are unified per CDR3 protein, each entry keeping the most common DNA and genes. This sample gives 560,000 or so distinct CDR3 sequences in total; around 8% of them show up just once. The ten most abundant clones make up 10% to 15% of the sample. This specimen was PBMCs from blood, taken around 25 months after vaccination. All receptors come from a man in his fifties or sixties who received an inactivated influenza vaccine. Donor details come from another sample of the same person, matched by shared clones.

The chain is built from TRBV12-3 or TRBV12-4 and TRBJ2-1; TRBD2 aligns across 7 bases. Unmatched junction bases numbered 12, after V lost 5 bases and J lost 8 bases. This CDR3 comprises 15 residues. The CDR3, as DNA: TGTGCCAGCAGTCCTGCTTGGGTAGCGGGTCATGAGCAGTTCTTC. Its translation: CASSPAWVAGHEQFF.

This clonotype was counted between two and nine times. The rearrangement uses TRBV20-1 and TRBJ1-1, with D perhaps matching TRBD1 (6 bases). The CDR3 has 13 residues. V lost 6 bases and J lost 0, with 11 bases in between. Germline values: CDR1 DFQATT, CDR2 SNEGSKA (reference sequence). DNA of the CDR3: TGCAGTGCGCGACAGGCGCTGAACACTGAAGCTTTCTTT. Its protein is CSARQALNTEAFF.

The J gene is TRBJ2-2, the V gene TRBV7-2; 10 bases are a match to TRBD2. This CDR3 has 15 residues. V lost 4 bases to trimming and J lost 7 bases; unmatched junction nucleotides: 6. CDR1 SGHTA and CDR2 FQGNSA come from the germline V gene. This CDR3 is CASSSLGTSVGELFF. The CDR3 DNA reads as TGTGCCAGCAGCTCCCTGGGGACTAGCGTCGGGGAGCTGTTTTTT.

The chain uses TRBV4-1 and TRBJ1-1; 8 nucleotides line up with TRBD1. V shed 1 base and J 4 bases; nucleotides not matched to a gene: 5. The CDR3 is made up of 15 amino acids. CDR1 MGHRA and CDR2 YSYEKL come from the germline V gene. CDR3 protein: CASSQAGQGGTEAFF. CDR3 nucleotides: TGCGCCAGCAGCCAAGCCGGACAGGGTGGCACTGAAGCTTTCTTT.

The rearrangement uses TRBV10-1 and TRBJ2-7, with 9 positions matching TRBD1. V was clipped by 10 bases and J by 2 bases; unmatched bases: 6. From germline, CDR1 is WNHNN and CDR2 SYGVQD (reference sequence). This CDR3 region has 13 residues. CDR3 region: CATSRTGAYEQYF. CDR3 nucleotides: TGCGCCACGTCTCGGACAGGGGCCTACGAGCAGTACTTC.

The V gene is TRBV11-3, the J gene TRBJ2-1; 15 bases match TRBD2. The CDR3 consists of 15 residues. Unmatched junction bases numbered 10, after V lost 6 bases and J lost 13 bases. Germline V gene lookup returns CDR1 SGHNT and CDR2 YENEEA. CDR3 sequence reads: CASSPGTSGRPVQFF. CDR3 DNA sequence: TGTGCCAGCAGTCCCGGGACTAGCGGGAGGCCCGTTCAGTTCTTC.

The chain links TRBV11-2 to TRBJ2-2; 7 nucleotides line up with TRBD2. Trimming removed 8 bases from V and 3 bases from J; junction bases left unmatched: 9. CDR1 SGHAT and CDR2 FQNNGV come from the germline V gene. The CDR3 is 15 residues long. CDR3 residues: CASPKAGRHTGELFF. The CDR3 DNA sequence: TGTGCCAGCCCCAAAGCGGGGCGTCACACCGGGGAGCTGTTTTTT.

In its sample, this clonotype was seen a few times. The chain couples TRBV23-1 to TRBJ1-2, with a weak D call TRBD1 (5 bases). TRBV23-1 is an open reading frame, and its role is uncertain. V dropped 2 bases and J dropped 1 base, with 17 bases sitting between them. The CDR3 spans 17 residues. CDR3 loop: CASSQRGGTFFNYGYTF. The CDR3 DNA is TGCGCCAGCAGTCAACGGGGGGGGACCTTTTTTAACTATGGCTACACCTTC.

This clonotype was recorded many times. The chain carries TRBV20-1 and TRBJ2-2; D perhaps matches TRBD1 (5 bases). The ends were cut back, 4 bases at V and 7 bases at J, with 13 bases in the middle. The germline V gene has CDR1 DFQATT and CDR2 SNEGSKA (reference sequence). CDR3 length: 13 amino acids. In DNA form, the CDR3 reads TGCAGTGCTATAAGCAGGGCCGGCGGGGAGCTGTTTTTT. This encodes CSAISRAGGELFF.

V usage is TRBV7-8 and J usage is TRBJ1-5, with D perhaps TRBD1 (5 bases). The CDR3 consists of 15 residues. V lost 2 bases to trimming and J lost 2 bases, with 10 bases between them. In germline, CDR1 is SGHVS, CDR2 FQNEAQ. The CDR3 DNA reads as TGTGCCAGCAGCTTATCCAGGGCAGGCAATCAGCCCCAGCATTTT. Translating gives CASSLSRAGNQPQHF.

This clonotype was detected only a few times. The rearrangement joins TRBV6-1 to TRBJ1-5; 9 positions match TRBD1. Trimming removed 6 bases from V and 0 bases from J; junction bases left unmatched: 12. Per germline, CDR1 MNHNS and CDR2 SASEGT. This CDR3 has 18 residues. DNA for the CDR3: TGTGCCAGCAGCCCTCGTACAGGGGGCCTCTATAGCAATCAGCCCCAGCATTTT. This translates into CASSPRTGGLYSNQPQHF.

This clonotype came up many times. The V gene is TRBV6-5, the J gene TRBJ1-1, with D uncertain. Germline-derived CDR1 and CDR2 are MNHEY and SVGAGI. This CDR3 is built from 11 residues. The germline V and J ends were trimmed by 7 bases and 3 bases, with 6 bases remaining between them. CDR3 coding DNA: TGTGCCAGCACCGGGCACACTGAAGCTTTCTTT. The encoded protein is CASTGHTEAFF.

The chain combines TRBV20-1 with TRBJ1-6; TRBD1 is a possible D gene (6 bases). The CDR3 sequence is 18 residues long. Trimming pared 0 bases from V and 0 bases from J, leaving 15 bases between. Germline V gives CDR1 DFQATT, CDR2 SNEGSKA (reference sequence). The DNA for the CDR3 is TGCAGTGCTAGAGATAGGGGGACCGATCACTCCTATAATTCACCCCTCCACTTT. Its translation is CSARDRGTDHSYNSPLHF.

The table lists this clonotype with many counts. CDR3 bases: TGCGCCAGCAGCTTGCGAGGTTGGGACAGGGATTCCCATGAGCAGTTCTTC. This codes for CASSLRGWDRDSHEQFF. The V call is TRBV5-1, the J call TRBJ2-1; 9 nucleotides agree with TRBD1. The CDR3 extends over 17 amino acids. Germline assignment: CDR1 SGHRS and CDR2 YFSETQ. V trimming: 1 base; J trimming: 8 bases; junction bases outside the gene matches: 13.

This clonotype appeared many times. The gene calls are TRBV19 and TRBJ2-2, with 9 bases that match TRBD2. The CDR3 runs to 16 residues. V trimming: 6 bases; J trimming: 6 bases; junction bases outside the gene matches: 11. Germline CDR1 reads LNHDA; CDR2 reads SQIVND (reference sequence). CDR3 bases: TGTGCCAGTAGATCCCATAGCGGGAGTTTCTCCGGGGAGCTGTTTTTT. Translated: CASRSHSGSFSGELFF.

This rearrangement joins TRBV7-9 to TRBJ2-3; D is perhaps TRBD2 (5 bases). V was shortened by 3 bases and J by 2 bases, with 18 bases between the two germline ends. The V gene's germline CDR1 is SEHNR and CDR2 FQNEAQ (reference sequence). The CDR3 consists of 17 residues. CDR3 sequence reads: CASSFGPLRVDTDTQYF. In DNA form, the CDR3 reads TGTGCCAGCAGCTTCGGGCCCTTGCGGGTTGACACAGATACGCAGTATTTT.

A few counts support this clonotype. The chain recombines TRBV28 with TRBJ2-6; D may correspond to TRBD1 or TRBD2 (5 bases each). The CDR3 is made up of 19 amino acids. The V end was cut by 5 bases, the J end by 0 bases, with 20 bases between. CDR1 and CDR2 from the germline V gene are MDHEN and SYDVKM. The CDR3 bases are TGTGCCAGCAGTCGTAAATCCGGGACGCTAGGCTCTGGGGCCAACGTCCTGACTTTC. This sequence encodes CASSRKSGTLGSGANVLTF. The full variable domain, rest sourced from reference TRBV28 and TRBJ2-6, is DVKVTQSSRYLVKRTGEKVFLECVQDMDHENMFWYRQDPGLGLRLIYFSYDVKMKEKGDIPEGYSVSREKKERFSLILESASTNQTSMYLCASSRKSGTLGSGANVLTFGAGSRLTVL.

This clonotype was detected a few times. V usage is TRBV6-2 or TRBV6-3 and J usage is TRBJ2-1; TRBD2 aligns across 7 bases. J gave up 2 bases and V 0 bases, and 4 bases lay outside the gene matches. The CDR3 length is 16 residues. Germline-derived CDR1 and CDR2 are MNHEY and SVGEGT. The CDR3 sequence is CASSYSTSPPYNEQFF. The DNA of the CDR3 is TGTGCCAGCAGTTACTCGACTAGCCCGCCCTACAATGAGCAGTTCTTC.

This clonotype has at least ten counts. The chain employs TRBV6-1 and TRBJ1-1; D call uncertain. The CDR3 extends over 16 amino acids. Germline-derived CDR1 and CDR2 are MNHNS and SASEGT. Trimming pared 6 bases from V and 3 bases from J, leaving 20 bases between. This CDR3 is CASSLSLLEAYTEAFF. DNA for the CDR3: TGTGCCAGCAGCCTGTCTCTCCTAGAAGCTTACACTGAAGCTTTCTTT.

This clonotype came up many times. This rearrangement joins TRBV29-1 to TRBJ2-3, with D unclear. Germline assignment: CDR1 SQVTM and CDR2 ANQGSEA. This CDR3 has 12 residues. Trimming cost V 3 bases and J 3 bases, with 7 bases left between them. The CDR3 DNA reads TGCAGCGTTGAGGGGATAACAGATACGCAGTATTTT. Its translation: CSVEGITDTQYF.

The sample holds many counts of this clonotype. This chain connects TRBV20-1 to TRBJ2-5, with D perhaps TRBD1 (5 bases). The CDR3 is made up of 13 amino acids. Germline V gene lookup returns CDR1 DFQATT and CDR2 SNEGSKA (reference sequence). V gave up 0 bases and J gave up 1 base, with 6 bases separating them. The CDR3 loop is CSARDRVQETQYF. The DNA for the CDR3 is TGCAGTGCTAGAGACAGGGTCCAAGAGACCCAGTACTTC.

This clonotype was counted only a few times. CDR3 DNA: TGCGCCAGCAGCTTGGCCGGGACTCTGTCTGAAGCTTTCTTT. This sequence encodes CASSLAGTLSEAFF. The V gene is TRBV5-1, the J gene TRBJ1-1; the D gene is possibly TRBD1 (5 bases). The CDR3 totals 14 residues. Germline assignment: CDR1 SGHRS and CDR2 YFSETQ. V lost 0 bases, J lost 6 bases, and 12 bases lay in between.

This clonotype appeared a few times. The gene calls are TRBV20-1 and TRBJ1-5; D may be TRBD1 (6 bases). CDR1 is DFQATT, CDR2 SNEGSKA, per germline (reference sequence). V was pared by 0 bases and J by 4 bases, with 10 bases between. The CDR3 runs to 14 residues. The CDR3 coding sequence is TGCAGTGCTAGAGAGCAGGGGAGAAATCAGCCCCAGCATTTT. Amino acid sequence: CSAREQGRNQPQHF.

This clonotype was observed a handful of times. This chain uses TRBV20-1 with TRBJ1-1; D remains ambiguous. This CDR3 has 13 amino acids. V was pared by 3 bases and J by 10 bases, with 18 bases between. Germline CDR1 and CDR2: DFQATT and SNEGSKA (reference sequence). The CDR3 sequence is CSASGHGRVAAFF. In DNA form, the CDR3 reads TGCAGTGCTAGTGGGCACGGGAGGGTCGCAGCTTTCTTT.

The CDR3 loop reads CSARDAQGRSDTQYF. The CDR3, as DNA: TGCAGTGCTAGAGATGCACAGGGAAGGTCAGATACGCAGTATTTT. The V and J genes are TRBV20-1 and TRBJ2-3, with a weak D call TRBD1 (6 bases). Germline V CDR1 and CDR2: DFQATT, SNEGSKA (reference sequence). Trimming cost V 0 bases and J 4 bases, with 14 bases left between them. The length of the CDR3 is 15 residues.

This clonotype came up many times. The chain carries TRBV29-1 and TRBJ1-4; TRBD1 might be the D (5 bases). Germline CDR1 and CDR2: SQVTM and ANQGSEA. V lost 6 bases and J lost 8, with 10 bases in between. This CDR3 spans 11 amino acids. The CDR3 sequence is CSVFTGEKLFF. DNA of the CDR3: TGCAGCGTCTTCACAGGAGAAAAACTGTTTTTT.